The 28 T cell receptor beta chains below come from one sample, sequenced in a study of cytomegalovirus exposure and HLA in healthy donors. 60 Vbeta and 13 Jbeta primers were used in PCR. Sequencing used immunoSEQ multiplex PCR; TCRdb keeps in-frame clones, though not all of them. The repertoire includes about 150,000 clones, approximately 62% of them detected once, and under 2% sits in the top ten. Specimen: PBMCs. These receptors all come from a human donor in good health.

V gene TRBV27 combines with J gene TRBJ2-2, with 14 positions matching TRBD2. The V segment lost 7 bases and the J segment 3 bases; nucleotides outside the gene matches: 16. This CDR3 spans 20 amino acids. Per germline, CDR1 MNHEY and CDR2 SMNVEV (reference sequence). DNA of the CDR3: TGTGCCAGCACCTCCTTCCGGGGACTAGCGGGAGACATGGACACCGGGGAGCTGTTTTTT. Protein product: CASTSFRGLAGDMDTGELFF.

This clone was seen a handful of times. The chain combines TRBV15 with TRBJ1-5; D gene uncertain. The CDR3 consists of 15 residues. Germline CDR1 LNHNV, CDR2 YYDKDF (reference sequence). Deletions cut 3 bases from V and 0 bases from J, with 9 bases between. The CDR3 loop reads CATSSSQISNQPQHF. In DNA, the CDR3 is TGTGCCACCAGCAGTTCGCAGATTAGCAATCAGCCCCAGCATTTT.

The chain carries TRBV28 and TRBJ1-2; 9 nucleotides agree with TRBD1. Trimming took 6 bases from V and 6 from J; bases not matched to a gene: 14. This CDR3 comprises 16 residues. Germline values: CDR1 MDHEN, CDR2 SYDVKM. In DNA form, the CDR3 reads TGTGCCAGCAGCCTCCGGCCCGGGACAGGGTTGAATGGCTACACCTTC. Protein: CASSLRPGTGLNGYTF.

The chain recombines TRBV5-6 with TRBJ2-7; 9 positions agree with TRBD1. V was pared by 5 bases and J by 5 bases, with 8 bases of the junction left unmatched. CDR1 is SGHDT, CDR2 YYEEEE, per germline. The CDR3 runs 14 residues. CDR3 nucleotide sequence: TGTGCCAGCAGTTTCGACAGGGGGTGGGACGAGCAGTACTTC. Translated, it gives CASSFDRGWDEQYF.

In the case of this clone: At one end the junction does not follow the germline gene, possibly because of a read error. V is TRBV7-2 and J is TRBJ1-2; TRBD1 might be the D (6 bases). Germline V CDR1 and CDR2: SGHTA, FQGNSA. The CDR3 covers 11 residues. The CDR3 DNA follows: TGTGCCAGCAGTTTTACAGGGAGGGCAAGCTTC. This sequence encodes CASSFTGRASF.

This chain's CDR3 is CASSSQGATNEKLFF. CDR3 coding DNA: TGCGCCAGCAGCTCACAGGGGGCTACTAATGAAAAACTGTTTTTT. The rearrangement links TRBV5-1 to TRBJ1-4, with 9 bases matching TRBD1. Germline CDR1 and CDR2: SGHRS and YFSETQ. This CDR3 has 15 residues. With V trimmed by 3 bases and J by 2 bases, 2 bases remained unmatched.

Worth noting for this clone: This sample includes further DNA sequences coding for the same CDR3. The chain combines TRBV28 with TRBJ2-1; 16 nucleotides line up with TRBD2. CDR1 and CDR2 from the germline V gene are MDHEN and SYDVKM. The CDR3 is made up of 20 amino acids. Unmatched junction bases numbered 11, after V lost 6 bases and J lost 0 bases. The CDR3 bases are TGTGCCAGCAGATATATTGGGACTAGCGGGAGGGTGAGCTCCTACAATGAGCAGTTCTTC. Protein: CASRYIGTSGRVSSYNEQFF.

This sequence joins TRBV5-6 and TRBJ1-6, with 7 bases that match TRBD1. V shed 4 bases, J shed 1 base, and the junction held 14 bases outside the gene matches. CDR1 and CDR2 from the germline V gene are SGHDT and YYEEEE. The CDR3 consists of 19 residues. CDR3 nucleotide sequence: TGTGCCAGCAGCCCACCGGACAGGAGAGGGCGGTCCTATAATTCACCCCTCCACTTT. This encodes CASSPPDRRGRSYNSPLHF.

This clone was seen only a few times. The rearrangement joins TRBV9 to TRBJ2-2; 10 bases agree with TRBD1. Germline V lookup: CDR1 SGDLS, CDR2 YYNGEE. This CDR3 has 15 residues. V lost 4 bases to trimming and J lost 7 bases; unmatched junction nucleotides: 7. CDR3 sequence: CASSLTGTGVGELFF. In DNA, the CDR3 is TGTGCCAGCAGCCTTACCGGGACAGGGGTCGGGGAGCTGTTTTTT. Together with reference TRBV9 and TRBJ2-2, the CDR3 gives the full variable domain: DSGVTQTPKHLITATGQRVTLRCSPRSGDLSVYWYQQSLDQGLQFLIQYYNGEERAKGNILERFSAQQFPDLHSELNLSSLELGDSALYFCASSLTGTGVGELFFGEGSRLTVL.

In its sample, this clone was seen a few times. The CDR3 here is CASSQPLAGNTGELFF. The CDR3 nucleotides are TGCGCCAGCAGCCAACCACTAGCGGGTAACACCGGGGAGCTGTTTTTT. The chain is built from TRBV4-1 and TRBJ2-2; 9 bases map to TRBD2. Trimming at V came to 2 bases and at J to 2 bases, leaving 3 bases not matched to a gene. The CDR3 length is 16 residues. Germline V gives CDR1 MGHRA, CDR2 YSYEKL.

The chain employs TRBV5-5 and TRBJ1-5; TRBD1 might be the D (6 bases). Germline V lookup: CDR1 SGHKS, CDR2 YYEKEE (reference sequence). This CDR3 contains 18 residues. The V end lost 0 bases, the J end lost 0 bases, and 16 bases lay between the germline ends. The DNA for the CDR3 is TGTGCCAGCAGCTTGGATTTTAGGACAGCTTATAGCAATCAGCCCCAGCATTTT. Encoded protein: CASSLDFRTAYSNQPQHF.

The V call is TRBV9, the J call TRBJ2-2; D perhaps matches TRBD2 (6 bases). CDR3 length: 15 amino acids. Trimming stripped 0 bases from V and 6 bases from J, with 12 bases between. The germline V gene has CDR1 SGDLS and CDR2 YYNGEE. CDR3 nucleotides: TGTGCCAGCAGCGTAGCTGGGACTTTCGCCGGGGAGCTGTTTTTT. Translating gives CASSVAGTFAGELFF.

In nucleotides, the CDR3 is TGTGCCAGCAGTTCCAGACAGACCTACTATGGCTACACCTTC. This translates into CASSSRQTYYGYTF. V is TRBV27 and J is TRBJ1-2, with D possibly matching TRBD1 (5 bases). Trimming took 4 bases from V and 3 from J, leaving 12 bases between them. The CDR3 length is 14 residues. The germline V gene has CDR1 MNHEY and CDR2 SMNVEV (reference sequence).

The rearrangement uses TRBV5-1 and TRBJ1-2; 8 nucleotides match TRBD1. Germline CDR1 is SGHRS and CDR2 is YFSETQ. This CDR3 contains 15 residues. V was pared by 0 bases and J by 4 bases, with 5 bases of the junction left unmatched. Here the CDR3 reads CASSLGRGLLYGYTF. The CDR3 coding sequence is TGCGCCAGCAGCTTGGGCAGGGGGCTTCTCTATGGCTACACCTTC.

This clone was seen only once. The chain combines TRBV11-2 with TRBJ2-3, with TRBD1 matching 7 bases. Germline CDR1 SGHAT, CDR2 FQNNGV. The V and J ends lost 4 bases and 4 bases, in that order; junction bases with no gene match: 8. The CDR3 spans 15 residues. CDR3 region: CASSSSLGGPDTQYF. The CDR3 region has the DNA TGTGCCAGCAGCTCCTCCCTAGGGGGCCCAGATACGCAGTATTTT. The complete variable domain, with remaining parts taken from reference TRBV11-2 and TRBJ2-3, reads EAGVAQSPRYKIIEKRQSVAFWCNPISGHATLYWYQQILGQGPKLLIQFQNNGVVDDSQLPKDRFSAERLKGVDSTLKIQPAKLEDSAVYLCASSSSLGGPDTQYFGPGTRLTVL.

The DNA of the CDR3 is TGCGCCAGCAGCTTTCGGACAGGGCCGGCAGATACGCAGTATTTT. Protein product: CASSFRTGPADTQYF. The chain has TRBV4-3 and TRBJ2-3; TRBD1 agrees at 8 bases. Germline CDR1 reads LGHNA; CDR2 reads YSLEER. The CDR3 length is 15 residues. V trimming: 5 bases; J trimming: 4 bases; junction bases outside the gene matches: 8.

This chain uses TRBV5-1 with TRBJ1-6; perhaps TRBD1 as D (5 bases). V lost 0 bases, J lost 8 bases, and 9 bases lay in between. This CDR3 region has 14 residues. The germline V gene has CDR1 SGHRS and CDR2 YFSETQ. The CDR3 DNA sequence: TGCGCCAGCAGCTTGGGGGGGGTTGATTCACCCCTCCACTTT. Residues: CASSLGGVDSPLHF.

This sequence joins TRBV19 and TRBJ2-7; tentatively, D is TRBD1 (5 bases). The CDR3 is made up of 14 amino acids. Germline V CDR1 and CDR2: LNHDA, SQIVND (reference sequence). The V end was cut by 5 bases, the J end by 6 bases, with 17 bases between. The CDR3 reads CASSPPGRASEQYF. The CDR3 DNA reads as TGTGCCAGTAGTCCACCGGGCAGGGCGTCCGAGCAGTACTTC.

V and J are TRBV6-5 and TRBJ2-1; the match to TRBD2 covers 7 bases. The CDR3 is made up of 15 amino acids. Germline lookup yields CDR1 MNHEY and CDR2 SVGAGI. With 2 bases clipped from V and 6 bases from J, the junction kept 7 bases outside the gene matches. In nucleotides, the CDR3 is TGTGCCAGCAGTTACGTTCCAGCGGGGCGCAATGAGCAGTTCTTC. Its translation is CASSYVPAGRNEQFF.

The chain combines TRBV6-1 with TRBJ2-3; 12 nucleotides line up with TRBD2. V shed 1 base and J 3 bases; nucleotides not matched to a gene: 5. The CDR3 covers 17 residues. Germline V lookup: CDR1 MNHNS, CDR2 SASEGT. CDR3 residues: CASSEEGGTSGTDTQYF. DNA of the CDR3: TGTGCCAGCAGTGAAGAAGGTGGGACTAGCGGGACAGATACGCAGTATTTT.

V is TRBV6-5 and J is TRBJ2-5; D may match TRBD1 or TRBD2 (5 bases each). The J call may be in error: the DNA end matches TRBJ2-7 better. There are 13 residues in the CDR3. Germline V gene sequence: CDR1 MNHEY, CDR2 SVGAGI. The CDR3 loop is CASSRGGGHEQYF. In DNA, the CDR3 is TGTGCCAGCTCTCGCGGTGGGGGACACGAGCAGTACTTC.

The genes are TRBV25-1 and TRBJ2-5; 7 nucleotides line up with TRBD1. Germline-derived CDR1 and CDR2 are MGHDK and SYGVNS. The CDR3 has 14 amino acids. The junction had 6 bases not matched to a gene; V was cut back by 3 bases and J by 5 bases. The CDR3 DNA sequence: TGTGCCAGCAGTGATACGGGACAGCCGGAGACCCAGTACTTC. Translated, it gives CASSDTGQPETQYF.

CDR3 in DNA: TGTGCCAGCAGCTTGGATAGTTCCACTGAAGCTTTCTTT. Translating it yields CASSLDSSTEAFF. The chain carries TRBV5-4 and TRBJ1-1; D unclear. The length of the CDR3 is 13 residues. Trimming took 0 bases from V and 4 from J, leaving 7 bases between them. Germline loops: CDR1 SGHNT, CDR2 YYREEE (reference sequence).

The chain links TRBV18 to TRBJ2-5, with TRBD2 as a possible D gene (5 bases). The V end was cut by 0 bases, the J end by 6 bases, with 14 bases between. Germline V gene sequence: CDR1 KGHSH, CDR2 LQKENI. The CDR3 is made up of 15 amino acids. CDR3 nucleotides: TGTGCCAGCTCACCACCGGGGTCCACGGGGAAGACCCAGTACTTC. Protein product: CASSPPGSTGKTQYF.

The chain combines TRBV7-6 with TRBJ2-3; perhaps TRBD1 as D (6 bases). The CDR3 length is 16 residues. Trimming stripped 1 base from V and 0 bases from J, with 11 bases between. The V gene's germline CDR1 is SGHVS and CDR2 FNYEAQ. Written as DNA, the CDR3 is TGTGCCAGCAGCTTAGTAACAGGGTCCAGCACAGATACGCAGTATTTT. It translates to CASSLVTGSSTDTQYF.

The rearrangement uses TRBV19 and TRBJ1-5, with D perhaps TRBD1 (6 bases). CDR3 length equals 13 residues. Germline loops: CDR1 LNHDA, CDR2 SQIVND (reference sequence). The V end was cut by 9 bases, the J end by 1 base, with 10 bases between. Written as DNA, the CDR3 is TGTGCCAGCGCAGGGGCCAGCAATCAGCCCCAGCATTTT. Protein sequence: CASAGASNQPQHF. Combining the CDR3 with reference TRBV19 and TRBJ1-5 gives the whole variable domain DGGITQSPKYLFRKEGQNVTLSCEQNLNHDAMYWYRQDPGQGLRLIYYSQIVNDFQKGDIAEGYSVSREKKESFPLTVTSAQKNPTAFYLCASAGASNQPQHFGDGTRLSIL.

The V gene is TRBV7-9, the J gene TRBJ2-7; 9 bases map to TRBD2. Germline-derived CDR1 and CDR2 are SEHNR and FQNEAQ (reference sequence). V lost 5 bases to trimming and J lost 0 bases; unmatched junction nucleotides: 14. The CDR3 runs 18 residues. CDR3 sequence (DNA): TGTGCCAGCAGCCGACTGCGGGCCCCGGGACTAGCCTCCTACGAGCAGTACTTC. It specifies CASSRLRAPGLASYEQYF. Combining the CDR3 with reference TRBV7-9 and TRBJ2-7 gives the whole variable domain DTGVSQNPRHKITKRGQNVTFRCDPISEHNRLYWYRQTLGQGPEFLTYFQNEAQLEKSRLLSDRFSAERPKGSFSTLEIQRTEQGDSAMYLCASSRLRAPGLASYEQYFGPGTRLTVT.

This clone was observed once. The chain carries TRBV11-2 and TRBJ2-7, with D possibly TRBD2 on 6 matching bases. Trimming removed 7 bases from V and 3 bases from J, with 13 bases in between. The CDR3 consists of 13 residues. Per the germline V gene, CDR1 is SGHAT and CDR2 is FQNNGV. In DNA, the CDR3 is TGTGCCAGCACCCCCCCGGGGGTCTACGAGCAGTACTTC. This gives the protein CASTPPGVYEQYF.